This T cell receptor beta chain was obtained from a study of blood T cell repertoires in COVID-19. The method was immunoSEQ multiplex PCR; TCRdb's version includes in-frame clones alone and lacks a portion of them. The data contain a few hundred thousand clones, 87% of them singletons. The origin of this receptor is a woman aged 18-29 years who had recovered from COVID-19. Sequencing was carried out using PBMCs or T cells enriched from blood (not recorded which).

CDR3 sequence: CASSLAGLQQFF. In nucleotides, the CDR3 is TGCGCCAGCAGCTTGGCGGGTTTACAGCAGTTCTTC. This chain uses TRBV5-1 with TRBJ2-1; no definite D call. The CDR3 covers 12 residues. Per the germline V gene, CDR1 is SGHRS and CDR2 is YFSETQ. Trimming removed 0 bases at V and 11 bases at J, with 9 bases between.